Listed below are T cell receptor beta chains from one sample, sequenced in a study of cytomegalovirus exposure and HLA in healthy donors. The data were produced by immunoSEQ multiplex PCR, yet TCRdb's version contains in-frame clones alone and is incomplete. The sample includes 150,000 to 200,000 clones, approximately 80% of them seen just once. Sequences were obtained from PBMCs. The receptor source for this set is a man aged 25 to 40 in good health and CMV-seropositive. Both conserved end residues are trimmed from each CDR3.

V	J	CDR3
TRBV5-8	TRBJ1-5	ASSLSSGNQPQH
TRBV19	TRBJ1-1	ASSIGQGNTEAF
TRBV13	TRBJ2-3	ATGSRGFTDTQY
TRBV9	TRBJ2-3	ASSRTSGGDTQY
TRBV4-3	TRBJ2-1	ASSQFDRDSYNEQF
TRBV10-1	TRBJ2-3	ASSIGGGHATDTQY
TRBV11-2	TRBJ2-7	ASSQDRLSYEQY
TRBV5-1	TRBJ2-1	ASQDSYNEQF
TRBV19	TRBJ1-6	ASSIGTGPRNSPLH
TRBV19	TRBJ1-1	ASSPGGRAEAF
TRBV7-9	TRBJ2-5	ASTQEGRETQY
TRBV5-1	TRBJ2-7	ASSLQASGGEGFEQY
TRBV10-3	TRBJ2-6	AISGISGANVLT